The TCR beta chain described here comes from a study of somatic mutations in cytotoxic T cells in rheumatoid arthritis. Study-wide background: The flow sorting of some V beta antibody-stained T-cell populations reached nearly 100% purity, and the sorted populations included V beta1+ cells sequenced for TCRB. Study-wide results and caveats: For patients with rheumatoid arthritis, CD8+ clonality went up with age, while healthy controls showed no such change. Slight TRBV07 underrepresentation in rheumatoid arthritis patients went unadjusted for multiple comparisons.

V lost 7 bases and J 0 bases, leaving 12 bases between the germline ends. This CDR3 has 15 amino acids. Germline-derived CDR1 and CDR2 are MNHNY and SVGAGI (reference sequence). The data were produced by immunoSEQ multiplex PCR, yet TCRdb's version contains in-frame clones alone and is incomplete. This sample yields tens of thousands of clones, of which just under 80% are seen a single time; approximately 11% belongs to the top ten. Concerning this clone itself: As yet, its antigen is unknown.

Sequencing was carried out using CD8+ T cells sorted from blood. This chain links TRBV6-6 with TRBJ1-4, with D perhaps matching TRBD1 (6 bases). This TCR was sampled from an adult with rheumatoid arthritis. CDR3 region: CASTAGHSTNEKLFF. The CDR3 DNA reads TGTGCCAGCACCGCGGGACATTCAACTAATGAAAAACTGTTTTTT.